The 32 T cell receptor beta chains in this list originate from one sample, sequenced in a study of cytomegalovirus exposure and HLA in healthy donors. PCR primers comprised 60 Vbeta and 13 Jbeta primers. TCRdb's copy holds only in-frame clones and misses some; the assay was immunoSEQ multiplex PCR. The profile shows some 220,000 clones, 75% to 85% of them singletons. Sequenced: PBMCs. These receptors came from a woman in her fifties or sixties in good health and CMV-seropositive.

Only a few counts were recorded for this clone. The V and J genes are TRBV29-1 and TRBJ1-1; tentative D call: TRBD1 (6 bases). CDR3 length equals 15 residues. Trimming stripped 0 bases from V and 6 bases from J, with 17 bases between. Germline assignment: CDR1 SQVTM and CDR2 ANQGSEA. For the CDR3, the DNA is TGCAGCGTTGAAGATCCGAACAGGGTGTTCGCTGAAGCTTTCTTT. It specifies CSVEDPNRVFAEAFF.

About this clone: Other DNA sequences in the same sample also yield this CDR3. The V and J genes are TRBV30 and TRBJ2-1; D remains unclear. The CDR3 runs to 11 residues. Trimming removed 0 bases from V and 7 bases from J, with 4 bases in between. From germline, CDR1 is GTSNPN and CDR2 SVGIG (reference sequence). CDR3 in amino acids: CAWSVSNEQFF. DNA of the CDR3: TGTGCCTGGAGTGTCTCTAATGAGCAGTTCTTC.

This chain uses TRBV7-2 with TRBJ2-5; TRBD2 matches 8 bases. The CDR3 runs to 14 residues. Trimming cost V 2 bases and J 5 bases; bases outside gene matches: 4. In germline, CDR1 is SGHTA, CDR2 FQGNSA. CDR3 DNA: TGTGCCAGCAGCTTACAGCGGGGGTCGGAGACCCAGTACTTC. Its protein is CASSLQRGSETQYF.

Details on this clone: At one end, the junction sequence differs from germline, possibly due to a read error. This chain uses TRBV6-1 with TRBJ2-5; weak D call: TRBD1 (6 bases). There are 14 residues in the CDR3. Germline CDR1 is MNHNS and CDR2 is SASEGT. The DNA for the CDR3 is TGTGCCAGCAGTCAAGCGGTTGGGGGCGAGACCCAGTACTTC. It translates to CASSQAVGGETQYF.

This clone was counted once. V usage is TRBV28 and J usage is TRBJ1-1, with TRBD1 matching 8 bases. Unmatched junction bases numbered 5, after V lost 5 bases and J lost 0 bases. From germline, CDR1 is MDHEN and CDR2 SYDVKM. The CDR3 is 15 amino acids. The CDR3, as DNA: TGTGCCAGCAGTACCCAGGGGGCCTTGAACACTGAAGCTTTCTTT. It specifies CASSTQGALNTEAFF.

There are a few counts of this clone. The chain carries TRBV2 and TRBJ2-1; possibly TRBD2 for D (6 bases). Between the trimmed V and J ends, which lost 5 bases and 10 bases, there was a span of 12 bases. Germline V gene lookup returns CDR1 SNHLY and CDR2 FYNNEI. The length of the CDR3 is 12 residues. DNA of the CDR3: TGTGCCAGCAGTAGTCTTGCGGGGGAGCAGTTCTTC. Translation: CASSSLAGEQFF.

This chain links TRBV5-1 with TRBJ2-5; 10 bases align to TRBD2. This CDR3 is 17 amino acids long. The J segment lost 5 bases and the V segment lost 0 bases, leaving 10 bases of the junction unmatched. Germline lookup yields CDR1 SGHRS and CDR2 YFSETQ. The CDR3 DNA follows: TGCGCCAGCAGCTTGGACGGAGGGCTAGCGGGAGTTGAGACCCAGTACTTC. Protein sequence: CASSLDGGLAGVETQYF.

The rearrangement links TRBV2 to TRBJ2-7; a possible D gene is TRBD1 (5 bases). The CDR3 consists of 12 residues. Germline V lookup: CDR1 SNHLY, CDR2 FYNNEI. The V end lost 5 bases, the J end lost 6 bases, and 11 bases lay between the germline ends. CDR3 sequence: CASSPTQGEQYF. The CDR3, as DNA: TGTGCCAGCAGTCCAACTCAGGGCGAGCAGTACTTC. Complete variable domain (other parts from reference TRBV2 and TRBJ2-7): EPEVTQTPSHQVTQMGQEVILRCVPISNHLYFYWYRQILGQKVEFLVSFYNNEISEKSEIFDDQFSVERPDGSNFTLKIRSTKLEDSAMYFCASSPTQGEQYFGPGTRLTVT.

The rearrangement links TRBV7-9 to TRBJ1-1, with 9 nucleotides matching TRBD1. Germline-derived CDR1 and CDR2 are SEHNR and FQNEAQ (reference sequence). Losses at the gene ends were 4 bases for V and 5 bases for J; bases not matched to a gene: 5. This CDR3 has 14 residues. The CDR3 region is CASSYTTGGTEAFF. The DNA for the CDR3 is TGTGCCAGCAGCTACACGACAGGGGGAACTGAAGCTTTCTTT.

J is TRBJ2-1 and V is TRBV7-9; 8 positions match TRBD2. The CDR3 sequence is 15 residues long. V trimming: 3 bases; J trimming: 3 bases; junction bases outside the gene matches: 4. CDR1 is SEHNR and CDR2 is FQNEAQ in the germline V gene (reference sequence). The CDR3 DNA reads as TGTGCCAGCAGCTTCTCCGCGGGAGGCTACAATGAGCAGTTCTTC. Translating it yields CASSFSAGGYNEQFF.

The chain employs TRBV27 and TRBJ1-6; 8 positions match TRBD1. Germline-derived CDR1 and CDR2 are MNHEY and SMNVEV (reference sequence). The CDR3 loop spans 16 amino acids. V shed 5 bases, J shed 8 bases, and the junction held 11 bases outside the gene matches. The CDR3 reads CASSRKGDRGYSPLHF. The CDR3 region has the DNA TGTGCCAGCAGTAGGAAGGGAGACAGGGGCTATTCACCCCTCCACTTT.

The rearrangement uses TRBV7-8 and TRBJ1-1; TRBD1 is a possible D gene (6 bases). Germline values: CDR1 SGHVS, CDR2 FQNEAQ. The CDR3 consists of 14 residues. V lost 5 bases and J lost 2, with 12 bases in between. CDR3 sequence (DNA): TGTGCCAGCAGCCCTGGCAGGGGAAACACTGAAGCTTTCTTT. This codes for CASSPGRGNTEAFF.

The V gene is TRBV6-1, the J gene TRBJ2-5, with D possibly matching TRBD1 (5 bases). Trimming took 6 bases from V and 8 from J, leaving 13 bases between them. This CDR3 is 12 amino acids long. Germline CDR1 is MNHNS and CDR2 is SASEGT. The CDR3 sequence is CASSLDDRTQYF. The CDR3 DNA follows: TGTGCCAGCAGCCTTGACGACAGAACCCAGTACTTC.

Details on this clone: Other DNA sequences in this sample translate to the same CDR3. V usage is TRBV15 and J usage is TRBJ1-2; 8 positions match TRBD1. The CDR3 sequence is 12 residues long. Looked up from germline, CDR1 is LNHNV and CDR2 is YYDKDF (reference sequence). With 3 bases clipped from V and 6 bases from J, the junction kept 0 bases outside the gene matches. The DNA for the CDR3 is TGTGCCACCAGCAGGGGACAGGATGGCTACACCTTC. Translated, it gives CATSRGQDGYTF.

The V gene is TRBV5-1, the J gene TRBJ1-6; weak D call: TRBD1 (5 bases). Trimming pared 4 bases from V and 10 bases from J, leaving 21 bases between. The CDR3 has 16 residues. Per germline, CDR1 SGHRS and CDR2 YFSETQ. CDR3: CASSHGTAGSRSPLHF. CDR3 bases: TGCGCCAGCAGCCACGGGACGGCCGGGAGCAGGTCACCCCTCCACTTT.

The J gene is TRBJ1-2, the V gene TRBV5-5; no firm D call. V was pared by 2 bases and J by 2 bases, with 7 bases between. Looked up from germline, CDR1 is SGHKS and CDR2 is YYEKEE (reference sequence). This CDR3 contains 13 residues. CDR3 nucleotide sequence: TGTGCCAGCAGCTTTGACATGAACTATGGCTACACCTTC. Protein product: CASSFDMNYGYTF.

This chain connects TRBV19 to TRBJ1-1; possible D gene TRBD1, 5 bases. The CDR3 has 15 amino acids. V was shortened by 3 bases and J by 4 bases, with 15 bases between the two germline ends. Germline V lookup: CDR1 LNHDA, CDR2 SQIVND (reference sequence). For the CDR3, the DNA is TGTGCCAGTAGTATCGGTAAAGGGGTGAGCACTGAAGCTTTCTTT. This codes for CASSIGKGVSTEAFF. Supplemented by reference TRBV19 and TRBJ1-1, the full variable domain reads DGGITQSPKYLFRKEGQNVTLSCEQNLNHDAMYWYRQDPGQGLRLIYYSQIVNDFQKGDIAEGYSVSREKKESFPLTVTSAQKNPTAFYLCASSIGKGVSTEAFFGQGTRLTVV.

CDR3 nucleotide sequence: TGTGCCAGCAGCCGAGACAGGGTGGCCCTATGGGGCTACACCTTC. Amino acids: CASSRDRVALWGYTF. This sequence joins TRBV7-9 and TRBJ1-2; 7 bases line up with TRBD1. With 5 bases clipped from V and 8 bases from J, the junction kept 14 bases outside the gene matches. Germline CDR1 SEHNR, CDR2 FQNEAQ (reference sequence). This CDR3 is built from 15 residues.

This chain joins TRBV2 and TRBJ1-1, with D perhaps matching TRBD1 (5 bases). V lost 6 bases and J lost 3, with 14 bases in between. The CDR3 is 14 amino acids. Germline lookup yields CDR1 SNHLY and CDR2 FYNNEI. The CDR3 sequence is CASSSTQGDTEAFF. DNA of the CDR3: TGTGCCAGCAGCTCGACCCAAGGGGACACTGAAGCTTTCTTT. The whole variable domain, filled in from reference TRBV2 and TRBJ1-1, reads EPEVTQTPSHQVTQMGQEVILRCVPISNHLYFYWYRQILGQKVEFLVSFYNNEISEKSEIFDDQFSVERPDGSNFTLKIRSTKLEDSAMYFCASSSTQGDTEAFFGQGTRLTVV.

The rearrangement uses TRBV19 and TRBJ1-2; D may be TRBD1 (6 bases). V was pared by 3 bases and J by 5 bases, with 16 bases between. The CDR3 spans 15 residues. Germline V gives CDR1 LNHDA, CDR2 SQIVND (reference sequence). The CDR3 sequence: CASSIRSGAQYGYTF. The CDR3 DNA follows: TGTGCCAGTAGTATTAGGTCAGGGGCACAATATGGCTACACCTTC. Combining the CDR3 with reference TRBV19 and TRBJ1-2 gives the whole variable domain DGGITQSPKYLFRKEGQNVTLSCEQNLNHDAMYWYRQDPGQGLRLIYYSQIVNDFQKGDIAEGYSVSREKKESFPLTVTSAQKNPTAFYLCASSIRSGAQYGYTFGSGTRLTVV.

The V call is TRBV2, the J call TRBJ1-1, with 11 positions matching TRBD1. This CDR3 contains 11 residues. The germline gives CDR1 SNHLY, CDR2 FYNNEI. V shed 6 bases and J 11 bases; nucleotides not matched to a gene: 2. The DNA of the CDR3 is TGTGCCAGCAGGGGACAGGGGGTGGCTTTCTTT. Translated: CASRGQGVAFF.

This chain uses TRBV27 with TRBJ1-3; D gene uncertain. Germline CDR1 is MNHEY and CDR2 is SMNVEV (reference sequence). The CDR3 has 14 amino acids. Trimming left V 3 bases short and J 4 bases short, with 10 bases between. The CDR3 sequence: CASSLWASGNTIYF. DNA for the CDR3: TGTGCCAGCAGTTTGTGGGCATCGGGAAACACCATATATTTT.

The V gene is TRBV15, the J gene TRBJ2-3; perhaps TRBD2 as D (6 bases). This CDR3 contains 16 residues. The ends were cut back, 1 base at V and 1 base at J, with 12 bases in the middle. Germline V gene data show CDR1 as LNHNV and CDR2 as YYDKDF (reference sequence). CDR3 in amino acids: CATSRGWGEGTDTQYF. DNA for the CDR3: TGTGCCACCAGCAGAGGTTGGGGGGAGGGCACAGATACGCAGTATTTT.

The chain uses TRBV7-8 and TRBJ2-7; 7 bases match TRBD1. With V trimmed by 4 bases and J by 3 bases, 9 bases remained unmatched. Germline values: CDR1 SGHVS, CDR2 FQNEAQ. This CDR3 spans 15 amino acids. Here the CDR3 reads CASSSRTGLNYEQYF. In nucleotides, the CDR3 is TGTGCCAGCAGCTCGCGGACAGGCTTAAACTACGAGCAGTACTTC.

The V gene is TRBV4-1, the J gene TRBJ1-5; 8 bases align to TRBD1. Per germline, CDR1 MGHRA and CDR2 YSYEKL. The CDR3 loop spans 17 amino acids. With V trimmed by 4 bases and J by 3 bases, 11 bases remained unmatched. The CDR3 reads CASSPPGTGRNNQPQHF. Written as DNA, the CDR3 is TGCGCCAGCAGCCCACCCGGGACAGGAAGAAACAATCAGCCCCAGCATTTT.

The rearrangement joins TRBV6-1 to TRBJ2-3; 8 nucleotides align to TRBD2. Germline CDR1 MNHNS, CDR2 SASEGT. The CDR3 extends over 14 amino acids. The junction had 9 bases not matched to a gene; V was cut back by 8 bases and J by 5 bases. CDR3 region: CASGGAGAGDTQYF. The CDR3, as DNA: TGTGCCAGCGGGGGAGCGGGAGCTGGAGATACGCAGTATTTT.

The chain couples TRBV9 to TRBJ2-5; possible D gene TRBD1, 6 bases. In germline, CDR1 is SGDLS, CDR2 YYNGEE. Trimming shortened V by 0 bases and J by 4 bases, and 10 bases separated the two germline ends. The CDR3 is made up of 14 amino acids. The CDR3 reads CASSVEGRGETQYF. The DNA of the CDR3 is TGTGCCAGCAGCGTAGAGGGCAGGGGAGAGACCCAGTACTTC. Full variable domain (outside the CDR3, taken from reference TRBV9 and TRBJ2-5): DSGVTQTPKHLITATGQRVTLRCSPRSGDLSVYWYQQSLDQGLQFLIQYYNGEERAKGNILERFSAQQFPDLHSELNLSSLELGDSALYFCASSVEGRGETQYFGPGTRLLVL.

This clone was recorded only once. The chain is built from TRBV19 and TRBJ2-6; unclear D gene. CDR1 is LNHDA, CDR2 SQIVND, per germline (reference sequence). V was trimmed by 2 bases and J by 0 bases, leaving 5 bases between them. The CDR3 spans 15 residues. This chain's CDR3 is CASSITPSGANVLTF. The DNA of the CDR3 is TGTGCCAGTAGTATAACTCCCTCTGGGGCCAACGTCCTGACTTTC.

V and J are TRBV5-1 and TRBJ2-5; 8 nucleotides align to TRBD2. V gave up 4 bases and J gave up 5 bases; unmatched junction bases: 7. Per germline, CDR1 SGHRS and CDR2 YFSETQ. The CDR3 is 14 amino acids. The CDR3 DNA follows: TGCGCCAGCAGCAGGGACCCGGGGGGGGAGACCCAGTACTTC. Its protein is CASSRDPGGETQYF.

The chain combines TRBV5-1 with TRBJ2-7; TRBD1 matches 7 bases. Germline assignment: CDR1 SGHRS and CDR2 YFSETQ. J was trimmed by 5 bases and V by 0 bases; bases with no gene match: 11. CDR3 length equals 16 residues. As DNA, the CDR3 is TGCGCCAGCAGCTTGGGAACGAACAGGGGTTTTCACGAGCAGTACTTC. This gives the protein CASSLGTNRGFHEQYF.

The rearrangement links TRBV27 to TRBJ2-4; 8 bases fit TRBD1. J gave up 6 bases and V 4 bases, and 2 bases lay outside the gene matches. This CDR3 spans 13 amino acids. CDR1 is MNHEY and CDR2 is SMNVEV in the germline V gene (reference sequence). CDR3 bases: TGTGCCAGCAGTTATGGACAGGGAAACATTCAGTACTTC. Its translation is CASSYGQGNIQYF.

The V gene is TRBV5-1, the J gene TRBJ1-3; 8 bases are shared with TRBD1. Looked up from germline, CDR1 is SGHRS and CDR2 is YFSETQ. V was clipped by 3 bases and J by 1 base; unmatched bases: 9. The CDR3 spans 17 residues. CDR3 region: CASSSSTGDVSGNTIYF. As DNA, the CDR3 is TGCGCCAGCAGCTCTTCGACAGGGGATGTATCTGGAAACACCATATATTTT.